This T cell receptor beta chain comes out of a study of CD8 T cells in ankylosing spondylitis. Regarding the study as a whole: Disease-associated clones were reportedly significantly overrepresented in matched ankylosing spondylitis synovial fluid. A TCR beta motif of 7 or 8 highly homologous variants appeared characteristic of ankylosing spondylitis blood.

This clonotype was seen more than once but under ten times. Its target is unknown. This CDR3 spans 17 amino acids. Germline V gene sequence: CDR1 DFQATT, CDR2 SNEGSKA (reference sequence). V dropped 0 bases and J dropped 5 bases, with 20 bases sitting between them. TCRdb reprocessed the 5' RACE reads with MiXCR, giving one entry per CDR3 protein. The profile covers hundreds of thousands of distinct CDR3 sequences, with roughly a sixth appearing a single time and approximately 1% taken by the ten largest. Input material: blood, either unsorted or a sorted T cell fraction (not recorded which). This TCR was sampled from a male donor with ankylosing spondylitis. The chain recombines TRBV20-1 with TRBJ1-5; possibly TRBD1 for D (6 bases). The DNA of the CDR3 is TGCAGTGCTAGAGACCCCGGGGACTTGCGGGGGCATCAGCCCCAGCATTTT. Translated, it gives CSARDPGDLRGHQPQHF.